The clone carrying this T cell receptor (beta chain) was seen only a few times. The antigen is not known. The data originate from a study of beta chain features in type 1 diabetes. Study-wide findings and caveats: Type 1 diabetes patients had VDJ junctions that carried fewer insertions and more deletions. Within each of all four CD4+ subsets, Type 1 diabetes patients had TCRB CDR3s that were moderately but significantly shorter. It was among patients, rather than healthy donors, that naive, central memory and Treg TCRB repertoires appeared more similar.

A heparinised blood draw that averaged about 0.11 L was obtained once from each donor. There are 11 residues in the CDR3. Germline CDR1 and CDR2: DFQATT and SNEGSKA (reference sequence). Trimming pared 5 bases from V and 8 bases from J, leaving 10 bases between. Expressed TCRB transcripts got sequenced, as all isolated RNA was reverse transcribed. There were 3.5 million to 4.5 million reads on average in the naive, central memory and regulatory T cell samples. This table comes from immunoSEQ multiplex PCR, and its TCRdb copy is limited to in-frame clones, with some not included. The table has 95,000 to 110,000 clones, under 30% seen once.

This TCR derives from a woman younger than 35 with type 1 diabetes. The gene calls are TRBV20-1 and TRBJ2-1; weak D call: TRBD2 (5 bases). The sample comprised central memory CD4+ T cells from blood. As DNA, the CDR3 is TGCAGTGCTGACACCGGGGATGAGCAGTTCTTC. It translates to CSADTGDEQFF.